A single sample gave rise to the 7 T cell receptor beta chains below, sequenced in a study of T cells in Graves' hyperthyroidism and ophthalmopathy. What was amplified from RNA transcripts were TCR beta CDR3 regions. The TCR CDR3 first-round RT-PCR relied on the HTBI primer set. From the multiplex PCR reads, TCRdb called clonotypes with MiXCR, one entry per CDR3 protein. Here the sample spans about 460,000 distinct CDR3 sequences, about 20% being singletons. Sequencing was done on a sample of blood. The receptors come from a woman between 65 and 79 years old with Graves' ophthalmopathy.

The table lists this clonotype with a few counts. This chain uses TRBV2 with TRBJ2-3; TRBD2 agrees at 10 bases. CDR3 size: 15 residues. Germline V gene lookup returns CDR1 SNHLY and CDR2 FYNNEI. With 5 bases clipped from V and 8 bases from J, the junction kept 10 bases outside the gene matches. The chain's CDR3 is CASSPTSGSVGTQYF. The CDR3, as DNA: TGTGCCAGCAGTCCGACTAGCGGGTCAGTCGGTACGCAGTATTTT.

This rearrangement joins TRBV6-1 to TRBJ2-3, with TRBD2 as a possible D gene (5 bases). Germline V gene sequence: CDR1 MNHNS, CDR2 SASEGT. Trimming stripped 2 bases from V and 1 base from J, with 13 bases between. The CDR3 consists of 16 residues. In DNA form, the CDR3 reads TGTGCCAGCAGTGAACTGGTGGGAGTCCGCACAGATACGCAGTATTTT. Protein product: CASSELVGVRTDTQYF.

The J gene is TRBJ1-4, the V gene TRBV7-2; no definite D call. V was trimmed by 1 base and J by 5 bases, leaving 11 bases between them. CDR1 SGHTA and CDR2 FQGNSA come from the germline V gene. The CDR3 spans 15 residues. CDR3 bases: TGTGCCAGCAGCTTAGATCTCTCCCGAAATGAAAAACTGTTTTTT. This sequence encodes CASSLDLSRNEKLFF.

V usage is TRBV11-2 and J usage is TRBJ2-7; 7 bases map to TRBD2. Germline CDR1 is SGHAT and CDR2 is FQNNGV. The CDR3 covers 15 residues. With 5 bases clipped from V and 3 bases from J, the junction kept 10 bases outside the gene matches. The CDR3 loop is CASSLFAGVGYEQYF. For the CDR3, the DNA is TGTGCCAGCAGCCTATTCGCGGGGGTCGGCTACGAGCAGTACTTC.

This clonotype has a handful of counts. CDR3 protein: CASSERQGARGTEAFF. The CDR3 DNA reads as TGTGCCAGCAGCGAGAGACAGGGGGCGAGGGGCACTGAAGCTTTCTTT. This chain links TRBV7-9 with TRBJ1-1, with TRBD1 matching over 10 bases. V dropped 5 bases and J dropped 4; count of bases not matched to a gene: 10. The germline CDR1 and CDR2 sequences are SEHNR and FQNEAQ (reference sequence). The CDR3 length is 16 residues.

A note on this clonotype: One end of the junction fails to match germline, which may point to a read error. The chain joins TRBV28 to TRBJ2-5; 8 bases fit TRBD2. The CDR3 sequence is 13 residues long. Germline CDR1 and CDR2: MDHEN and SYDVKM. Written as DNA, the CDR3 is TGTGCCAGCACCCGGGGGGGGCGAAAGACCCTGTACTTC. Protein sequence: CASTRGGRKTLYF.

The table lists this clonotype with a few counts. The CDR3 DNA reads TGTGCCAGCAGCTTAATTGGAACAACTAATGAAAAACTGTTTTTT. Translated, it gives CASSLIGTTNEKLFF. V gene TRBV7-6 combines with J gene TRBJ1-4, with D unresolved. The germline CDR1 and CDR2 sequences are SGHVS and FNYEAQ. V was trimmed by 2 bases and J by 0 bases, leaving 7 bases between them. The CDR3 sequence is 15 residues long.